A selection of T cell receptor beta chains follows, all from one sample in a study of shared clonotypes between healthy human individuals. Produced via immunoSEQ multiplex PCR; TCRdb's table is partial and in-frame only. The sample records some 2,400,000 clones, approximately 95% being singletons. The specimen was naive CD4+ T cells sorted from blood. These receptors were collected from a man aged 18 to 29 in good health. The CDR3 runs from the conserved cysteine through the conserved F or W. Fields, in order: D gene, clone size, J gene, V gene, CDR3 DNA, CDR3 protein. A D gene is named only where the DNA matches it firmly. A row's size may be missing; if present it is once, few, many or a size class.

>NA|NA|TRBJ1-5|TRBV6-1
TGTGCCAGCACACGAGACCCCAATCAGCCCCAGCATTTT
CASTRDPNQPQHF
>NA|NA|TRBJ1-2|TRBV29-1
TGCAGCGGGGGGGCCGGCACCTATGGCTACACCTTC
CSGGAGTYGYTF
>NA|NA|TRBJ1-2|TRBV9
TGTGCCAGCAGCGTAGACAGATCTAACTATGGCTACACCTTC
CASSVDRSNYGYTF
>NA|NA|TRBJ1-1|TRBV5-6
TGTGCCAGCAGCTCAAACTTAGGACTTGAAGCTTTCTTT
CASSSNLGLEAFF
>NA|NA|TRBJ2-1|TRBV11-1
TGTGCCAGCAGCTTAGGACAGCGGGCCGAGCAGTTCTTC
CASSLGQRAEQFF
>NA|few|TRBJ2-7|TRBV23-1
TGCGCCACCCTAACGGAACGGAGCTCCTACGAGCAGTACTTC
CATLTERSSYEQYF
>TRBD2|NA|TRBJ2-3|TRBV28
TGTGCCAGCAGTTCCCCGATGTGGAGCGGGGTCACAGATACGCAGTATTTT
CASSSPMWSGVTDTQYF
>NA|NA|TRBJ1-1|TRBV5-6
TGTGCCAGCAGCTCGAGCCCGACCAGGGGCTGGAACACTGAAGCTTTCTTT
CASSSSPTRGWNTEAFF
>NA|once|TRBJ2-2|TRBV30
TGTGCCTGGAATGTTCGGGGGTCGAACACCGGGGAGCTGTTTTTT
CAWNVRGSNTGELFF
>NA|once|TRBJ2-3|TRBV6-5
TGTGCCAGCAGAGGCACTCAGGCAGATACGCAGTATTTT
CASRGTQADTQYF
>TRBD2|NA|TRBJ2-1|TRBV7-6
TGTGCCAGCAGCGTTACTAGCGGTTGGGTGCCAATTGAGCAGTTCTTC
CASSVTSGWVPIEQFF
>NA|NA|TRBJ1-1|TRBV5-1
TGCGCCAGCAGCTTGGTCAGACCCGGGGGCGGGACTGAAGCTTTCTTT
CASSLVRPGGGTEAFF
>NA|NA|TRBJ2-7|TRBV2
TGTGCCAGCAGCGGGGACGAGAGCTCCTACGAGCAGTACTTC
CASSGDESSYEQYF
>TRBD1|NA|TRBJ2-7|TRBV6-5
TGTGCCAGCAGTTACTCATCGGGACAGGGGGCGAGCGAGCAGTACTTC
CASSYSSGQGASEQYF
>NA|NA|TRBJ2-7|TRBV7-3
TGTGCCAGCAGCCCCGGGACCTCCTACGAGCAGTACTTC
CASSPGTSYEQYF
>TRBD2|NA|TRBJ2-7|TRBV5-1
TGCGCCAGCAGGGGAGGGACTAGCAGCTACGAGCAGTACTTC
CASRGGTSSYEQYF
>TRBD1|NA|TRBJ2-3|TRBV6-6
TGTGCCAGCACCCTAGGGGGCGGAGATACGCAGTATTTT
CASTLGGGDTQYF
>TRBD1|NA|TRBJ1-5|TRBV30
TGTGCCTGGAACACAGGGGGAGTTCAGCCCCAGCATTTT
CAWNTGGVQPQHF
>NA|NA|TRBJ1-1|TRBV10-3
TGTGCCATCAGTGACCTTTTATGGAACACTGAAGCTTTCTTT
CAISDLLWNTEAFF
>NA|few|TRBJ1-2|TRBV27
TGTGCCAGCAGCAACGCCGGATTTCCTGGCTACACCTTC
CASSNAGFPGYTF
>NA|NA|TRBJ2-7|TRBV30
TGTGCCGGTAGAATGCTCCACGAGCAGTACTTC
CAGRMLHEQYF
>NA|NA|TRBJ1-2|TRBV4-2
TGTGCCAGCAGCCAAGGCGCGGCAGCAAACTATGGCTACACCTTC
CASSQGAAANYGYTF
>NA|NA|TRBJ2-5|TRBV7-8
TGTGCCAGCAGCTTGCGGGACCCCTCGGAGACCCAGTACTTC
CASSLRDPSETQYF
>NA|once|TRBJ2-2|TRBV11-1
TGTGCCAGCAGAAATTCTGGGGATTTCACCGGGGAGCTGTTTTTT
CASRNSGDFTGELFF
>NA|NA|TRBJ2-3|TRBV14
TGTGCCAGCAGCCAAGGAGGGATTGATACGCAGTATTTT
CASSQGGIDTQYF
>NA|NA|TRBJ1-1|TRBV30
TGTGCCTGGAGTACCGGACCCGCTAACACTGAAGCTTTCTTT
CAWSTGPANTEAFF
>NA|NA|TRBJ2-3|TRBV7-6
TGTGCCAGCAGCCGTACTGGAACTAGCACAGATACGCAGTATTTT
CASSRTGTSTDTQYF
>NA|NA|TRBJ1-3|TRBV29-1
TGCAGCGTTGGGGACTCTGGAAACACCATATATTTT
CSVGDSGNTIYF
>NA|NA|TRBJ2-5|TRBV5-4
TGTGCCACCTCCCTTGGGGGAAACCAAGAGGCCCAGTACTTC
CATSLGGNQEAQYF
>NA|NA|TRBJ1-5|TRBV4-1
TGCGCCAGCAGCCAAGAAGGACCAGGGATGGTTCAGCCCCAGCATTTT
CASSQEGPGMVQPQHF
>TRBD2|once|TRBJ2-1|TRBV7-2
TGTGCCAGCAGCCCGCGCTTGGTGGGTGGGCTAGCGGGAATAAATGAGCAGTTCTTC
CASSPRLVGGLAGINEQFF
>NA|NA|TRBJ1-1|TRBV7-9
TGTGCCAGCAGCTTAAGTGGTTTAGAGAACACTGAAGCTTTCTTT
CASSLSGLENTEAFF
>NA|NA|TRBJ1-3|TRBV5-1
TGCGCCAGCAGCTCTACCCAGACAGCGACCACCATATATTTT
CASSSTQTATTIYF
>TRBD2|NA|TRBJ2-1|TRBV6-6
TGTGCCAGCAAAAATATAGCGGGAGTTAGCGATGAGCAGTTCTTC
CASKNIAGVSDEQFF
>NA|NA|TRBJ2-7|TRBV5-6
TGTGCCAGCAGCCCTAGCCAAGCCGAGCAGTACTTC
CASSPSQAEQYF
>TRBD2|NA|TRBJ2-5|TRBV7-9
TGTGCCAGCACCCCGTCGGGACTAGATGTCAGGGCCCAGTACTTC
CASTPSGLDVRAQYF
>NA|NA|TRBJ2-3|TRBV9
TGTGCCAGCAGCGCTACCACAGGGACAGATACGCAGTATTTT
CASSATTGTDTQYF
>NA|NA|TRBJ1-5|TRBV19
TGTGCCAGTACCTCACAGGGCGGATATCAGCCCCAGCATTTT
CASTSQGGYQPQHF
>NA|NA|TRBJ1-1|TRBV15
TGTGCCACCAGTATCCGGGAAGAGAACACTGAAGCTTTCTTT
CATSIREENTEAFF
>NA|NA|TRBJ1-3|TRBV28
TGTGCCAGCACCCCAGCCACGAACTCTGGAAACACCATATATTTT
CASTPATNSGNTIYF
>TRBD2|NA|TRBJ2-4|TRBV4-1
TGCGCCAGCAGCACGGGGAGCGGGAGCCGAACCAAAAACATTCAGTACTTC
CASSTGSGSRTKNIQYF
>TRBD1|NA|TRBJ1-4|TRBV29-1
TGCAGTGGACAGGCGAGTAATGAAAAACTGTTTTTT
CSGQASNEKLFF
>NA|NA|TRBJ2-5|TRBV15
TGTGCCACCAGTAGGTTACAAGAGACCCAGTACTTC
CATSRLQETQYF
>NA|once|TRBJ2-7|TRBV6-5
TGTGCCAGCCCCTCGGGTCCCCTTGGCGAGCAGTACTTC
CASPSGPLGEQYF
>TRBD1|NA|TRBJ1-5|TRBV7-2
TGTGCCAGCAGTCTAACAGGGGTGAGCAATCAGCCCCAGCATTTT
CASSLTGVSNQPQHF
>TRBD2|once|TRBJ2-1|TRBV18
TGTGCCAGCTCCAACTCACTAGCGGGGGGTTACAATGAGCAGTTCTTC
CASSNSLAGGYNEQFF
>TRBD1|NA|TRBJ2-7|TRBV11-3
TGTGCCAGCAGCTTTGACAGGGACCACGAGCAGTACTTC
CASSFDRDHEQYF
>NA|NA|TRBJ2-7|TRBV5-6
TGTGCCAGCAGCCCAATGAGCTCCTACGAGCAGTACTTC
CASSPMSSYEQYF
>NA|NA|TRBJ1-1|TRBV5-1
TGCGCCAGCAGCTTGGAAGGGGCGCAGACCGTGTGGGGAACTGAAGCTTTCTTT
CASSLEGAQTVWGTEAFF
>NA|NA|TRBJ2-5|TRBV6-1
TGTGCCAGCAGTGTGTCTGGGACGCACCACCAAGAGACCCAGTACTTC
CASSVSGTHHQETQYF
>TRBD1|NA|TRBJ1-1|TRBV19
TGTGCCAGTAGTATAGGGGACAGGACTTTCACTGAAGCTTTCTTT
CASSIGDRTFTEAFF
>TRBD2|NA|TRBJ2-3|TRBV10-1
TGCGCCAGCGCTAAGACTAGCACGGATACGCAGTATTTT
CASAKTSTDTQYF
>NA|NA|TRBJ1-2|TRBV28
TGTGCCAGCAGTTCTACAGCGGACTATGGCTACACCTTC
CASSSTADYGYTF